This is a list of T cell receptor beta chains from one sample in a study of T cells after yellow fever vaccination. TCRdb re-called the 5' RACE reads through MiXCR, storing one row per CDR3 protein. There are 250,000 to 300,000 distinct CDR3 sequences in the sample; roughly 4.8% occur only once, and about 3.5% lies in the top ten. Sequencing used CD4+ T cells sorted from PBMCs, obtained on the day of the yellow fever booster vaccination. These receptors were collected from a young man who received the YFV17D yellow fever vaccine. CDR3s include the opening cysteine and the closing phenylalanine or tryptophan. The D gene is left open where the match is weak. The size entry is marked missing in some rows and otherwise reads once, few, many or a size class.

clone_size: few
d_call: TRBD2
v_call: TRBV12-3/TRBV12-4
cdr3_aa: CASSMSGGAREQFF

clone_size: many
d_call: .
v_call: TRBV9
cdr3_aa: CASSASGTSDSYTF

clone_size: few
d_call: .
v_call: TRBV7-2
cdr3_aa: CASRAFTNYGYTF

clone_size: many
d_call: TRBD2
v_call: TRBV7-8
cdr3_aa: CASSFVAGGADTQYF

clone_size: few
d_call: TRBD1
v_call: TRBV27
cdr3_aa: CASSEQGRDAFF

clone_size: few
d_call: .
v_call: TRBV20-1
cdr3_aa: CSAARDFGNTIYF

clone_size: few
d_call: .
v_call: TRBV5-5
cdr3_aa: CASSRQLYQETQYF

clone_size: few
d_call: .
v_call: TRBV6-2/TRBV6-3
cdr3_aa: CASRDPGGLQPQHF

clone_size: few
d_call: .
v_call: TRBV11-2
cdr3_aa: CASSPTPTSPRSYYEQYF

clone_size: many
d_call: .
v_call: TRBV6-6
cdr3_aa: CASSYGTFSEQYF

clone_size: few
d_call: TRBD2
v_call: TRBV24-1
cdr3_aa: CATSRTSGEKGEQFF

clone_size: few
d_call: .
v_call: TRBV19
cdr3_aa: CASGRHEAFF

clone_size: few
d_call: TRBD1
v_call: TRBV7-2
cdr3_aa: CASSSRQGATSEAFF

clone_size: .
d_call: .
v_call: TRBV18
cdr3_aa: CASSYLDTDTQYF

clone_size: few
d_call: .
v_call: TRBV2
cdr3_aa: CASKSDLSGYTF

clone_size: .
d_call: TRBD1
v_call: TRBV7-6
cdr3_aa: CASTFPTGGFTEAFF

clone_size: few
d_call: TRBD1
v_call: TRBV3-1
cdr3_aa: CASSQEDGQGGYGYTF

clone_size: few
d_call: .
v_call: TRBV6-5
cdr3_aa: CASSYSGDEQFF

clone_size: few
d_call: TRBD1
v_call: TRBV20-1
cdr3_aa: CSARDRRTGATEAFF

clone_size: many
d_call: .
v_call: TRBV7-9
cdr3_aa: CASSLVGGAPYNEQFF

clone_size: .
d_call: .
v_call: TRBV23-1
cdr3_aa: CASSQSGASRPPDTQYF

clone_size: few
d_call: .
v_call: TRBV29-1
cdr3_aa: CSVEDVGREAFF

clone_size: few
d_call: .
v_call: TRBV5-4
cdr3_aa: CASSLASRAADDTQYF

clone_size: .
d_call: TRBD1
v_call: TRBV5-1
cdr3_aa: CASSSAGTGSEKLFF

clone_size: .
d_call: .
v_call: TRBV20-1
cdr3_aa: CSARDFAKNTEAFF

clone_size: many
d_call: .
v_call: TRBV20-1
cdr3_aa: CSARVGEVETQYF

clone_size: .
d_call: .
v_call: TRBV20-1
cdr3_aa: CSAAPSGRTNEKLFF

clone_size: few
d_call: .
v_call: TRBV24-1
cdr3_aa: CATSDRLIRSNEQFF

clone_size: .
d_call: TRBD1
v_call: TRBV12-3/TRBV12-4
cdr3_aa: CASSFRQGRNEQFF

clone_size: .
d_call: TRBD1
v_call: TRBV6-2/TRBV6-3
cdr3_aa: CASRFQFRDRGYGYTF

clone_size: .
d_call: .
v_call: TRBV11-2
cdr3_aa: CASSLGRQSGYTF

clone_size: few
d_call: .
v_call: TRBV24-1
cdr3_aa: CATSDFRDQPQHF

clone_size: many
d_call: .
v_call: TRBV29-1
cdr3_aa: CSVDRGRETQYF

clone_size: .
d_call: .
v_call: TRBV5-5
cdr3_aa: CASSLVVGGLNF

clone_size: many
d_call: .
v_call: TRBV12-3/TRBV12-4
cdr3_aa: CATLRGPTGELFF

clone_size: .
d_call: .
v_call: TRBV19
cdr3_aa: CASSGPNTGELFF

clone_size: few
d_call: TRBD1
v_call: TRBV6-2/TRBV6-3
cdr3_aa: CASRLTGRSGYTF

clone_size: .
d_call: TRBD1
v_call: TRBV7-2
cdr3_aa: CASSPHRDRGGDTQYF

clone_size: many
d_call: .
v_call: TRBV7-2
cdr3_aa: CASSRTHRDTQYF

clone_size: .
d_call: TRBD1
v_call: TRBV5-1
cdr3_aa: CASRQGNNSPLHF

clone_size: .
d_call: .
v_call: TRBV12-3/TRBV12-4
cdr3_aa: CASSLYEGGRGNEQFF

clone_size: few
d_call: .
v_call: TRBV7-9
cdr3_aa: CASSPPLATGPYGYTF

clone_size: few
d_call: .
v_call: TRBV15
cdr3_aa: CATARDIGEKLFF

clone_size: many
d_call: TRBD2
v_call: TRBV6-6
cdr3_aa: CASSYSGLAGVYNEQFF